What follows are 8 T cell receptor beta chains derived from one specimen sequenced in a study of blood T cells in healthy people across ages. A sample-barcoded 5' primer and a J-beta primer mix were used in a second PCR of about 6 to 12 cycles. TCRdb itself ran the 5' RACE reads through MiXCR, one entry per CDR3 protein. The profile shows about 640,000 distinct CDR3 sequences, about 30% of them singletons. Sequenced input: blood. The receptors were sampled from an elderly woman in good health.

This sequence joins TRBV9 and TRBJ1-2, with 10 bases aligning to TRBD1. Germline V gene sequence: CDR1 SGDLS, CDR2 YYNGEE. V lost 4 bases, J lost 6 bases, and 9 bases stayed unmatched. This CDR3 spans 15 amino acids. The DNA of the CDR3 is TGTGCCAGCAGCCCCCGGGGGACAGGGGACGATGGCTACACCTTC. This gives the protein CASSPRGTGDDGYTF.

The V and J genes are TRBV5-1 and TRBJ1-2, with 7 bases matching TRBD1. This CDR3 has 14 amino acids. The junction had 6 bases not matched to a gene; V was cut back by 0 bases and J by 7 bases. Looked up from germline, CDR1 is SGHRS and CDR2 is YFSETQ. CDR3 nucleotides: TGCGCCAGCAGCTTGGCCCAGACAGGGACTGGCTACACCTTC. It yields the protein CASSLAQTGTGYTF. Full variable domain (rest looked up from reference TRBV5-1 and TRBJ1-2): KAGVTQTPRYLIKTRGQQVTLSCSPISGHRSVSWYQQTPGQGLQFLFEYFSETQRNKGNFPGRFSGRQFSNSRSEMNVSTLELGDSALYLCASSLAQTGTGYTFGSGTRLTVV.

This clonotype was recorded at least ten times. V gene TRBV5-1 combines with J gene TRBJ1-1, with no clear D. With 0 bases removed from V and 4 bases from J, the gap between germline ends came to 10 bases. This CDR3 comprises 14 residues. CDR1 SGHRS and CDR2 YFSETQ come from the germline V gene. CDR3 sequence reads: CASSLASGVTEAFF. Here the CDR3 DNA reads TGCGCCAGCAGCTTGGCCTCAGGAGTCACTGAAGCTTTCTTT. Combining the CDR3 with reference TRBV5-1 and TRBJ1-1 gives the whole variable domain KAGVTQTPRYLIKTRGQQVTLSCSPISGHRSVSWYQQTPGQGLQFLFEYFSETQRNKGNFPGRFSGRQFSNSRSEMNVSTLELGDSALYLCASSLASGVTEAFFGQGTRLTVV.

As for this clonotype: It may be a read error: a sequence one base away is much more abundant. The chain links TRBV3-1 to TRBJ2-3; possibly TRBD1 or TRBD2 for D (5 bases each). Germline CDR1 is LGHDT and CDR2 is YNNKEL (reference sequence). The CDR3 has 13 residues. The CDR3 coding sequence is TGTGCCTGCAGCCAAAGCTGGGGGGATACGCAGTATTTT. Its translation: CACSQSWGDTQYF.

This clonotype has ten or more counts. This chain joins TRBV6-6 and TRBJ1-1, with 10 bases matching TRBD1. V dropped 5 bases and J dropped 5; count of bases not matched to a gene: 5. CDR1 MNHNY and CDR2 SVGAGI come from the germline V gene (reference sequence). The CDR3 loop spans 14 amino acids. CDR3 amino acids: CASSPGTGETEAFF. CDR3 nucleotides: TGTGCCAGCAGTCCCGGGACAGGGGAGACTGAAGCTTTCTTT.

This clonotype was recorded at least ten times. This chain joins TRBV9 and TRBJ2-7; maybe TRBD1 (6 bases). The CDR3 extends over 15 amino acids. The V end lost 0 bases, the J end lost 7 bases, and 17 bases lay between the germline ends. The germline CDR1 and CDR2 sequences are SGDLS and YYNGEE. The CDR3 loop is CASSVGEGHPLEQYF. The CDR3 nucleotides are TGTGCCAGCAGCGTAGGAGAGGGACATCCTTTAGAGCAGTACTTC.

Remarks on this clonotype: A read error may explain this, as a much larger clone is one base away. The chain recombines TRBV27 with TRBJ1-5; D possibly corresponds to TRBD1 (6 bases). This CDR3 is built from 15 residues. Germline CDR1 MNHEY, CDR2 SMNVEV (reference sequence). V dropped 5 bases and J dropped 4 bases, with 15 bases sitting between them. The CDR3 DNA sequence: TGTGCCAGCAGTGCCAGACGGGGGGCAAATCAGCCCCAGCATTTT. Encoded protein: CASSARRGANQPQHF.

This clonotype was recorded only once. The chain is built from TRBV6-1 and TRBJ1-1; D is ambiguous. The CDR3 has 15 residues. V lost 6 bases to trimming and J lost 1 base, with 15 bases between them. Per the germline V gene, CDR1 is MNHNS and CDR2 is SASEGT. CDR3 in amino acids: CASRIPGSWNTEAFF. CDR3 nucleotide sequence: TGTGCCAGCAGGATACCAGGATCCTGGAACACTGAAGCTTTCTTT.